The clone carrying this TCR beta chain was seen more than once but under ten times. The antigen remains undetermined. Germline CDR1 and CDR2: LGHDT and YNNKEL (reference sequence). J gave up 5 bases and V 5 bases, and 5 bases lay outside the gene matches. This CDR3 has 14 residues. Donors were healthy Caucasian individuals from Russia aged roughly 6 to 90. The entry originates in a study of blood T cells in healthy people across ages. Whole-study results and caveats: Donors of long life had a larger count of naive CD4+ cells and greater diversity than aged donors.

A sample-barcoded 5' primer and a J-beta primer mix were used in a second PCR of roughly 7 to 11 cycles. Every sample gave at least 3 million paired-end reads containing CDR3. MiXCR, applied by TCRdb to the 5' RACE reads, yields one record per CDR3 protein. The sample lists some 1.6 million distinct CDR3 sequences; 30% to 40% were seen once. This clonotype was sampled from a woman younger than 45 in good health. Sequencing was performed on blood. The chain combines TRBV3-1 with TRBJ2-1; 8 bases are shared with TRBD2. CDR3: CASSTTSGNNEQFF. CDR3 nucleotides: TGTGCCAGCAGCACAACTAGCGGTAACAATGAGCAGTTCTTC.